The clone carrying this TCR beta chain was detected a few times. Original processing methods: Quantification of nucleated cells was approximated via reference gene primer amplification. Assay: immunoSEQ multiplex PCR; the TCRdb copy retains only in-frame clones and omits some. V, J and clone size were drawn from that table, and D and trimming were deduced from the DNA. The sample yields under 100,000 clones, around four fifths seen once. This entry is derived from a study of blood T cell repertoires in COVID-19. For the study at large: COVID-19 samples, acute and convalescent, were from the United States, Italy and Spain. In each case, the material was cDNA or gDNA derived from T cells, B-cell-depleted T cells, or PBMCs.

CDR1 SGHAT and CDR2 FQNNGV come from the germline V gene. The CDR3 runs 13 residues. Trimming pared 3 bases from V and 4 bases from J, leaving 9 bases between. The clonotype originates from a woman aged 65 to 85 with active or convalescent COVID-19. The chain is built from TRBV11-2 and TRBJ1-2; D is perhaps TRBD1 (6 bases). Sequenced input: peripheral blood. This chain's CDR3 is CASSLTGPYGYTF. CDR3 sequence (DNA): TGTGCCAGCAGCTTGACAGGTCCCTATGGCTACACCTTC.